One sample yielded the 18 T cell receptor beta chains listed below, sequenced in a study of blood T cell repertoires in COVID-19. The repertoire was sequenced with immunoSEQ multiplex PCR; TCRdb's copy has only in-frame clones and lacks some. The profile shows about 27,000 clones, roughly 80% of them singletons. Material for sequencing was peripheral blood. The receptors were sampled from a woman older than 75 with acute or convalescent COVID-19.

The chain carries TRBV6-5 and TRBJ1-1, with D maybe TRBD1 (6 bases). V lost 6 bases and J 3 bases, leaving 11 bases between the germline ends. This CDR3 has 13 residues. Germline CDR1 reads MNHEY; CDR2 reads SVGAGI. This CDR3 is CASSRGADTEAFF. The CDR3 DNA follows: TGTGCCAGCAGCCGGGGGGCGGACACTGAAGCTTTCTTT.

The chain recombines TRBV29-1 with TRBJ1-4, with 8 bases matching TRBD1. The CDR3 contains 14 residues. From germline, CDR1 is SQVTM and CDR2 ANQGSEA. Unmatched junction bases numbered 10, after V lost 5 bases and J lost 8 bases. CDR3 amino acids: CSVSDRGLREKLFF. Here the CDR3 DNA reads TGCAGCGTTTCTGACAGGGGCTTGAGGGAAAAACTGTTTTTT. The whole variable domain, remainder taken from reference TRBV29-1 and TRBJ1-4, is SAVISQKPSRDICQRGTSLTIQCQVDSQVTMMFWYRQQPGQSLTLIATANQGSEATYESGFVIDKFPISRPNLTFSTLTVSNMSPEDSSIYLCSVSDRGLREKLFFGSGTQLSVL.

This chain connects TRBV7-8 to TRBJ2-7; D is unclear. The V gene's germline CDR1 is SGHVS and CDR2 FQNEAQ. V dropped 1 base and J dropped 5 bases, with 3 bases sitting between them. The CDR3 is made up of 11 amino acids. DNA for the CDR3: TGTGCCAGCAGCTTAGACAACGAGCAGTACTTC. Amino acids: CASSLDNEQYF. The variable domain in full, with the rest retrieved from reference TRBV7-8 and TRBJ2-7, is GAGVSQSPRYKVAKRGQDVALRCDPISGHVSLFWYQQALGQGPEFLTYFQNEAQLDKSGLPSDRFFAERPEGSVSTLKIQRTQQEDSAVYLCASSLDNEQYFGPGTRLTVT.

CDR3 in DNA: TGTGCCAGCAGCCAAGATTTAGCGGGGGGCACCTACAATGAGCAGTTCTTC. Its translation is CASSQDLAGGTYNEQFF. V usage is TRBV3-1 (or the pseudogene TRBV3-2) and J usage is TRBJ2-1; 10 nucleotides match TRBD2. From germline, CDR1 is LGHDT and CDR2 YNNKEL (reference sequence). V dropped 0 bases and J dropped 2; count of bases not matched to a gene: 4. The CDR3 spans 17 residues.

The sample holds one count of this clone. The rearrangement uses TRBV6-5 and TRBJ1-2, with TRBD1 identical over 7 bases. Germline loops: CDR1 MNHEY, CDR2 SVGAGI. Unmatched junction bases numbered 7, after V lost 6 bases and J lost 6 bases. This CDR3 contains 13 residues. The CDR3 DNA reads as TGTGCCAGCAGCGGTGACAGGGCCCATGGCTACACCTTC. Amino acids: CASSGDRAHGYTF.

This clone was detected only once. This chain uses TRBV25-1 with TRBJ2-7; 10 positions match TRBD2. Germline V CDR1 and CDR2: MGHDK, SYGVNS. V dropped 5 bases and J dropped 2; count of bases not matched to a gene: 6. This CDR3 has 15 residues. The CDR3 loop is CASSPTSGKTYEQYF. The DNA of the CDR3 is TGTGCCAGCAGTCCAACTAGCGGGAAGACCTACGAGCAGTACTTC.

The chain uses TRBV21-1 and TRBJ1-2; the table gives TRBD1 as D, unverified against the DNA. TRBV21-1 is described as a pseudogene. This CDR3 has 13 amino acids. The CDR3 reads CASRTATNYGYTF. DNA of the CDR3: TGTGCCAGCAGGACAGCTACAAACTATGGCTACACCTTC.

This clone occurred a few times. The DNA of the CDR3 is TGTGCCAGCAGCTTGGAGGAAAACACTGAAGCTTTCTTT. Protein product: CASSLEENTEAFF. The V call is TRBV7-3, the J call TRBJ1-1; D is ambiguous. The CDR3 totals 13 residues. Germline V CDR1 and CDR2: SGHTA, FQGTGA. Between the trimmed V and J ends, which lost 3 bases and 2 bases, there was a span of 7 bases.

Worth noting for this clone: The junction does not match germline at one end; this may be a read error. CDR3 coding DNA: TGTGCTAGCAGCTTAGGTGCGGGAGCAGACAATGAGCAGTTCTTC. As protein: CASSLGAGADNEQFF. This chain connects TRBV7-7 to TRBJ2-1, with 7 bases identical to TRBD2. Looked up from germline, CDR1 is SSHAT and CDR2 is FNYEAQ (reference sequence). This CDR3 spans 15 amino acids.

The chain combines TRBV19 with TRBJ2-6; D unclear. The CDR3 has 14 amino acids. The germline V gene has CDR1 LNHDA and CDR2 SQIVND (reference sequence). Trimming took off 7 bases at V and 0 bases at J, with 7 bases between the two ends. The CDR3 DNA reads TGTGCCAGTAAAGAGAACTCTGGGGCCAACGTCCTGACTTTC. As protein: CASKENSGANVLTF.

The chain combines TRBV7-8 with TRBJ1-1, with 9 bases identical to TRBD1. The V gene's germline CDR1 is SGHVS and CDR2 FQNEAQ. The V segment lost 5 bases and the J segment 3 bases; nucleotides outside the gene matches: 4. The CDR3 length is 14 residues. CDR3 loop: CASSQGQGHTEAFF. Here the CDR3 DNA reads TGTGCCAGCAGCCAAGGACAGGGGCACACTGAAGCTTTCTTT.

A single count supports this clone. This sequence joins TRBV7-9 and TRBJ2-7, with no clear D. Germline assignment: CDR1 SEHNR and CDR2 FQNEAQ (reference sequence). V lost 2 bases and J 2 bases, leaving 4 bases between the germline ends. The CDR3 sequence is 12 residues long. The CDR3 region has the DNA TGTGCCAGCAGCTTACTCCCCTACGAGCAGTACTTC. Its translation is CASSLLPYEQYF. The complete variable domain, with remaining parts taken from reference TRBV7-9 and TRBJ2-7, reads DTGVSQNPRHKITKRGQNVTFRCDPISEHNRLYWYRQTLGQGPEFLTYFQNEAQLEKSRLLSDRFSAERPKGSFSTLEIQRTEQGDSAMYLCASSLLPYEQYFGPGTRLTVT.

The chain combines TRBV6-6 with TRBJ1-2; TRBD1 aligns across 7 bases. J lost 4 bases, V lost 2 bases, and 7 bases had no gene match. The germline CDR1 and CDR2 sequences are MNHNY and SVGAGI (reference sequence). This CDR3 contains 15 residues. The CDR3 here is CASSYTQGWGYGYTF. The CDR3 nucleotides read TGTGCCAGCAGTTACACACAGGGGTGGGGCTATGGCTACACCTTC.

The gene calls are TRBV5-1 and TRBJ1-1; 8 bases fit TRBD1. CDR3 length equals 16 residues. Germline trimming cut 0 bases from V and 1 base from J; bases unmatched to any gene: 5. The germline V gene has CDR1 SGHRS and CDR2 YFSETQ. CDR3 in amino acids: CASSLAPGTGNTEAFF. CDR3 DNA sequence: TGCGCCAGCAGCTTGGCCCCCGGGACAGGGAACACTGAAGCTTTCTTT. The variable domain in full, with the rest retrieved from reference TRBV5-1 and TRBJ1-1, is KAGVTQTPRYLIKTRGQQVTLSCSPISGHRSVSWYQQTPGQGLQFLFEYFSETQRNKGNFPGRFSGRQFSNSRSEMNVSTLELGDSALYLCASSLAPGTGNTEAFFGQGTRLTVV.

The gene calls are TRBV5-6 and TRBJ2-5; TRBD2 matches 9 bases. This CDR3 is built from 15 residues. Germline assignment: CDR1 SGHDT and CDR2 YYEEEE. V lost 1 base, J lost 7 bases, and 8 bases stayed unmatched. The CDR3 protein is CASSLRGLATGTQYF. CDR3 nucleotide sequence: TGTGCCAGCAGCTTGCGGGGACTAGCAACGGGGACCCAGTACTTC.

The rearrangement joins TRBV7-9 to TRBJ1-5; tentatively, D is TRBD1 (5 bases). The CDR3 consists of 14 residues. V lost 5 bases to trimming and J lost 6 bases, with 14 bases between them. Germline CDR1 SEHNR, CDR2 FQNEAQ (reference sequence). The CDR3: CASSPGQGGQPQHF. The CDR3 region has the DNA TGTGCCAGCAGCCCCGGGCAGGGAGGTCAGCCCCAGCATTTT. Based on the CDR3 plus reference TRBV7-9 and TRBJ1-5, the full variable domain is DTGVSQNPRHKITKRGQNVTFRCDPISEHNRLYWYRQTLGQGPEFLTYFQNEAQLEKSRLLSDRFSAERPKGSFSTLEIQRTEQGDSAMYLCASSPGQGGQPQHFGDGTRLSIL.

This chain's CDR3 is CASSATGGSTEAFF. Here the CDR3 DNA reads TGTGCCAGCAGCGCCACAGGGGGAAGCACTGAAGCTTTCTTT. The chain has TRBV7-9 and TRBJ1-1; 8 nucleotides line up with TRBD1. Germline V gives CDR1 SEHNR, CDR2 FQNEAQ (reference sequence). After removal of 5 bases from V and 4 bases from J, the junction contained 6 bases not matched to a gene. The CDR3 covers 14 residues.

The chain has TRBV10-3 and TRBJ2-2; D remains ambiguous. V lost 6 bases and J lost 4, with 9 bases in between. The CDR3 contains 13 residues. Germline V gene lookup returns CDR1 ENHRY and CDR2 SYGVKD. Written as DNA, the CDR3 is TGTGCCATCAGGAACGGTGGCACCGGGGAGCTGTTTTTT. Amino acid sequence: CAIRNGGTGELFF.